These T cell receptor beta chains were read from a single sample in a study of blood T cell repertoires in COVID-19. Sequenced by immunoSEQ multiplex PCR; TCRdb stores in-frame clones only, minus some. The sample includes 140,000 to 150,000 clones, approximately 80% seen only once; the top ten take 8.2%. Source material: peripheral blood. The receptors shown here come from a human donor in a cohort sampled during active COVID-19. CDR3s leave out the opening cysteine and the closing phenylalanine or tryptophan.

TRBJ2-7 | TRBV24-1 | ATSDPGTGDSEQY
TRBJ2-7 | TRBV27 | ASSFAQGNYEQY
TRBJ2-7 | TRBV5-4 | ASSSTDRAGEQY
TRBJ2-2 | TRBV11-2 | ASSTRTGDAGELF
TRBJ1-1 | TRBV3-1/TRBV3-2 | ASSQEGSEAF
TRBJ2-7 | TRBV5-4 | ASSLAGGPQAYEQY
TRBJ2-3 | TRBV24-1 | ATSYLLTGPSTDTQY
TRBJ2-1 | TRBV15 | ATSTNRGYNEQF
TRBJ1-2 | TRBV2 | ASSLFLGGGYT
TRBJ2-6 | TRBV28 | ASRLAGEPGANVLT
TRBJ2-3 | TRBV3-1/TRBV3-2 | ASSRGLASTDTQY
TRBJ1-1 | TRBV7-9 | ASSLGSGRGEAF
TRBJ1-1 | TRBV28 | ASRPGHPNTEAF
TRBJ2-5 | TRBV7-2 | ASSLQQGAWETQY
TRBJ2-1 | TRBV5-1 | ASSNSEGLAGVVNEQF